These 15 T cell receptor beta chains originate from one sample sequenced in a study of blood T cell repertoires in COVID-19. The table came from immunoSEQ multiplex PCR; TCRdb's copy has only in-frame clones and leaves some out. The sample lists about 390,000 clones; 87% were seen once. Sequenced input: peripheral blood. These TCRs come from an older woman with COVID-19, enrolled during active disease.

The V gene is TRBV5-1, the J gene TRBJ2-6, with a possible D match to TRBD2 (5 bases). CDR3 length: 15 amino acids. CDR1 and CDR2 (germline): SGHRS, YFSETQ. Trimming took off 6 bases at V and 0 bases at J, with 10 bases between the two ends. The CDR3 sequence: CASTAGHSGANVLTF. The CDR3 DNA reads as TGCGCCAGCACGGCGGGCCACTCTGGGGCCAACGTCCTGACTTTC.

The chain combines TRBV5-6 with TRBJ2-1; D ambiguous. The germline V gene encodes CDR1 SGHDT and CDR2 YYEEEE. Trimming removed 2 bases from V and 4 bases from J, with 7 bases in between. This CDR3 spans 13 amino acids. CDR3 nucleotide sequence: TGTGCCAGCAGCTTCGGTCAATACAATGAGCAGTTCTTC. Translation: CASSFGQYNEQFF.

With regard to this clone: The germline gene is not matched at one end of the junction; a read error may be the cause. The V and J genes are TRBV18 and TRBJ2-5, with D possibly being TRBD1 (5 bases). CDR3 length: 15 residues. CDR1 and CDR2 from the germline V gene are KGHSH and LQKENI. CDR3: CASSGYQGYQDTQYF. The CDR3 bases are TGTGCCAGCTCAGGATATCAGGGCTACCAAGATACCCAGTACTTC.

The CDR3 nucleotides read TGTGCCAGCAGCTCGACAGTTTATGGCTACACCTTC. It yields the protein CASSSTVYGYTF. The chain links TRBV5-5 to TRBJ1-2, with D perhaps matching TRBD1 (5 bases). The CDR3 length is 12 residues. V lost 3 bases and J 5 bases, leaving 8 bases between the germline ends. CDR1 and CDR2 from the germline V gene are SGHKS and YYEKEE (reference sequence).

The CDR3 DNA follows: TGTGCCAGCAGCTTGTTACAAGACTATGGCTACACCTTC. Residues: CASSLLQDYGYTF. The V and J genes are TRBV5-8 and TRBJ1-2; D call uncertain. This CDR3 contains 13 residues. In germline, CDR1 is SGHTS, CDR2 YDEGEE. V was clipped by 1 base and J by 3 bases, with 7 bases between them.

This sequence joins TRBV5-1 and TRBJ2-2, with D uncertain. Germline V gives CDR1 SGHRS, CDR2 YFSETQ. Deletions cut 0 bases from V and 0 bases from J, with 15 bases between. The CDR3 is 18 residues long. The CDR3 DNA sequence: TGCGCCAGCAGCTTGGGACTTGCATTTCGGTCGAACACCGGGGAGCTGTTTTTT. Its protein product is CASSLGLAFRSNTGELFF. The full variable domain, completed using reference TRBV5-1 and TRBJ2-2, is KAGVTQTPRYLIKTRGQQVTLSCSPISGHRSVSWYQQTPGQGLQFLFEYFSETQRNKGNFPGRFSGRQFSNSRSEMNVSTLELGDSALYLCASSLGLAFRSNTGELFFGEGSRLTVL.

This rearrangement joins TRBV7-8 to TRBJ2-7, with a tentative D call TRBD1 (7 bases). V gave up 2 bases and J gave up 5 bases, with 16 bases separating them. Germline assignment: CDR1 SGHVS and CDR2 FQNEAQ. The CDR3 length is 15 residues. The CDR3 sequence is CASSLWGQGGHEQYF. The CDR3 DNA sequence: TGTGCCAGCAGCTTATGGGGCCAGGGGGGCCACGAGCAGTACTTC.

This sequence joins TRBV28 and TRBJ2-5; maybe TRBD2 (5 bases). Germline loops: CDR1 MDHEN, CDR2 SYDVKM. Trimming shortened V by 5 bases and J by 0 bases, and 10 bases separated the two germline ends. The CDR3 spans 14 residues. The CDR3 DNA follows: TGTGCCAGCAGTCCCGGGGAGTACCAAGAGACCCAGTACTTC. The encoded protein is CASSPGEYQETQYF.

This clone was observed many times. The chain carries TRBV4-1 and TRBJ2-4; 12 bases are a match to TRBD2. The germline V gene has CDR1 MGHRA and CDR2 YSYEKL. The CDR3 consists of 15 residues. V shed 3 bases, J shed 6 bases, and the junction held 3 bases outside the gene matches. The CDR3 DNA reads TGCGCCAGCAGCCACGGACTAGCGGGGTTAAACATTCAGTACTTC. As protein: CASSHGLAGLNIQYF.

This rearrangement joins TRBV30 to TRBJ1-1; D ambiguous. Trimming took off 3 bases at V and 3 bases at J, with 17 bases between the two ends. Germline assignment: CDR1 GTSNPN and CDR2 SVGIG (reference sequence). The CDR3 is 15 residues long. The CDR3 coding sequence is TGTGCCTGGAGGACCGCCCCCGGGAGGTACACTGAAGCTTTCTTT. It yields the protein CAWRTAPGRYTEAFF. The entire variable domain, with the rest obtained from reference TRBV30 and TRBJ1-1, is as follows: SQTIHQWPATLVQPVGSPLSLECTVEGTSNPNLYWYRQAAGRGLQLLFYSVGIGQISSEVPQNLSASRPQDRQFILSSKKLLLSDSGFYLCAWRTAPGRYTEAFFGQGTRLTVV.

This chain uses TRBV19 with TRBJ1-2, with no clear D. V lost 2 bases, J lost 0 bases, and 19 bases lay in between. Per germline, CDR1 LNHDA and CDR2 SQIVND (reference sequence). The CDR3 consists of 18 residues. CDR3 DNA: TGTGCCAGTAGTATAAGAATGGAGAGTTCCCCCTCTAACTATGGCTACACCTTC. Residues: CASSIRMESSPSNYGYTF.

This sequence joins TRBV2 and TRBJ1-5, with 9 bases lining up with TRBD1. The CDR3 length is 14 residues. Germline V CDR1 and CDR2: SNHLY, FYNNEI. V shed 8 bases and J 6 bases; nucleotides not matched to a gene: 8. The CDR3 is CASSGTGSSQPQHF. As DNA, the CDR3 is TGTGCCAGCTCCGGGACAGGGTCAAGTCAGCCCCAGCATTTT.

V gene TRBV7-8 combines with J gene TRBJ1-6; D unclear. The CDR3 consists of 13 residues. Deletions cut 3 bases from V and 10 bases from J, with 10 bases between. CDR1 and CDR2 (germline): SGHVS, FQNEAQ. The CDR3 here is CASSLERGSPLHF. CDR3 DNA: TGTGCCAGCAGCTTGGAACGGGGATCACCCCTCCACTTT.

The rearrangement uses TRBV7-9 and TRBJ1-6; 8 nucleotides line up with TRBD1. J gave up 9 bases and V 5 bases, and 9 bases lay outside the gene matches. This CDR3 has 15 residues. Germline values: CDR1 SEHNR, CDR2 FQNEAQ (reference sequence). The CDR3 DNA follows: TGTGCCAGCAGCATAGGGACAGGAGGTGGTTCACCCCTCCACTTT. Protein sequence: CASSIGTGGGSPLHF.

For the CDR3, the DNA is TGTGCCAGCAGCTCCGGACAGGGGTCCTACGAGCAGTACTTC. It translates to CASSSGQGSYEQYF. The chain recombines TRBV7-2 with TRBJ2-7; 9 bases map to TRBD1. Losses at the gene ends were 4 bases for V and 1 base for J; bases not matched to a gene: 2. The CDR3 length is 14 residues. Germline assignment: CDR1 SGHTA and CDR2 FQGNSA.